This TCR beta chain was sequenced during a study of shared clonotypes between healthy human individuals. Per germline, CDR1 SGHAT and CDR2 FQNNGV. V gave up 3 bases and J gave up 2 bases; unmatched junction bases: 3. The CDR3 is made up of 15 amino acids. Naive CD8 populations comprised CD45RO-negative cells positively selected for CCR7, excluding terminally differentiated effector memory CD45RA+ cells. Produced via immunoSEQ multiplex PCR; TCRdb's table is partial and in-frame only. The sample contains about 680,000 clones, just over 90% of which appear only once. The receptor was derived from a man under 40 in good health. The sample was naive CD8+ T cells sorted from blood. This chain uses TRBV11-2 with TRBJ2-7, with 11 positions matching TRBD1. The CDR3, as DNA: TGTGCCAGCAGCTTCGGGACAGGGGGTCCCTACGAGCAGTACTTC. Amino acid sequence: CASSFGTGGPYEQYF.